The 19 T cell receptor beta chains presented below share a single source sample, sequenced in a study of glioma-infiltrating T cells. The iRepertoire nested amplicon-rescue multiplex PCR amplified TCR alpha and beta CDR3s from RNA. TCRdb re-analysed the multiplex PCR reads in MiXCR, keeping a single row per CDR3 protein. The table includes about 140,000 distinct CDR3 sequences, approximately 39% detected once. The sample comprised glioma tissue, nonneoplastic brain tissue, or PBMCs (not recorded which). These receptors came from a human donor with low-grade glioma or glioblastoma, undergoing nonglioma brain surgery, or in good health (not recorded which).

The chain has TRBV15 and TRBJ2-1; no clear D. CDR3 length: 15 residues. Looked up from germline, CDR1 is LNHNV and CDR2 is YYDKDF (reference sequence). Trimming left V 0 bases short and J 5 bases short, with 11 bases between. CDR3 in amino acids: CATSRDRGPNNEQFF. The CDR3 nucleotides read TGTGCCACCAGCAGAGATCGCGGACCGAACAATGAGCAGTTCTTC.

The chain joins TRBV28 to TRBJ2-5; D is unresolved. CDR3 length: 14 residues. V was cut by 1 base and J by 2 bases, with 8 bases left in between. Germline V gives CDR1 MDHEN, CDR2 SYDVKM. This chain's CDR3 is CASSLSRLQETQYF. The CDR3 DNA reads as TGTGCCAGCAGTTTATCTCGACTTCAAGAGACCCAGTACTTC. The full variable domain, completed using reference TRBV28 and TRBJ2-5, is DVKVTQSSRYLVKRTGEKVFLECVQDMDHENMFWYRQDPGLGLRLIYFSYDVKMKEKGDIPEGYSVSREKKERFSLILESASTNQTSMYLCASSLSRLQETQYFGPGTRLLVL.

The V call is TRBV20-1, the J call TRBJ1-6; TRBD1 matches at 8 bases. The CDR3 spans 13 residues. V trimming: 6 bases; J trimming: 9 bases; junction bases outside the gene matches: 7. The V gene's germline CDR1 is DFQATT and CDR2 SNEGSKA (reference sequence). In DNA, the CDR3 is TGCAGTGCCGATCGGACAGGGCTTTCACCCCTCCACTTT. Residues: CSADRTGLSPLHF.

The chain joins TRBV20-1 to TRBJ1-5, with D possibly being TRBD1 (5 bases). This CDR3 has 15 amino acids. V lost 0 bases to trimming and J lost 1 base, with 10 bases between them. Germline CDR1 and CDR2: DFQATT and SNEGSKA (reference sequence). For the CDR3, the DNA is TGCAGTGCTAGAGACCGGGGGGGGAGCAATCAGCCCCAGCATTTT. It is translated as CSARDRGGSNQPQHF.

The gene calls are TRBV10-2 and TRBJ1-5; D is possibly TRBD1 (5 bases). V was pared by 0 bases and J by 7 bases, with 10 bases between. The germline V gene has CDR1 WSHSY and CDR2 SAAADI. This CDR3 has 14 amino acids. The CDR3 is CASSESGAEQPQHF. In DNA form, the CDR3 reads TGCGCCAGCAGTGAGTCAGGGGCGGAACAGCCCCAGCATTTT.

This clonotype has more than one count but fewer than ten. The chain links TRBV18 to TRBJ2-5; D may be TRBD1 (6 bases). Deletions cut 6 bases from V and 4 bases from J, with 18 bases between. The CDR3 spans 15 residues. Germline lookup yields CDR1 KGHSH and CDR2 LQKENI. In nucleotides, the CDR3 is TGTGCCAGCTCCCCGGAACAGGGAAGCCGAGAGACCCAGTACTTC. It translates to CASSPEQGSRETQYF.

V gene TRBV7-2 combines with J gene TRBJ2-2; 10 bases map to TRBD2. This CDR3 is 15 amino acids long. Germline V lookup: CDR1 SGHTA, CDR2 FQGNSA. V dropped 5 bases and J dropped 5; count of bases not matched to a gene: 5. The CDR3 nucleotides are TGTGCCAGCAGCCCCCTAGCGGGAGATACCGGGGAGCTGTTTTTT. This sequence encodes CASSPLAGDTGELFF.

V is TRBV6-2 or TRBV6-3 and J is TRBJ2-7; weak D call: TRBD1 (6 bases). Trimming took 6 bases from V and 2 from J, leaving 17 bases between them. The CDR3 spans 15 residues. Germline assignment: CDR1 MNHEY and CDR2 SVGEGT. CDR3 DNA: TGTGCCAGCAGCGGAACAGGGTCCGAAACCTACGAGCAGTACTTC. The encoded protein is CASSGTGSETYEQYF.

In this sample, this clonotype is medium-sized (0.01 to 0.1%). The chain couples TRBV6-1 to TRBJ2-7; D is ambiguous. V was cut by 3 bases and J by 1 base, with 10 bases left in between. This CDR3 has 14 amino acids. Germline CDR1 is MNHNS and CDR2 is SASEGT. The CDR3 nucleotides read TGTGCCAGCAGTGAGGCGTATCCTTCCTACGAGCAGTACTTC. Translating it yields CASSEAYPSYEQYF.

In nucleotides, the CDR3 is TGCAGTGCTAGAGTACCGGGACAGGCGGAGACCCAGTACTTC. Amino acid sequence: CSARVPGQAETQYF. This sequence joins TRBV20-1 and TRBJ2-5, with 8 bases fitting TRBD1. The V segment lost 1 base and the J segment 5 bases; nucleotides outside the gene matches: 6. There are 14 residues in the CDR3. CDR1 and CDR2 (germline): DFQATT, SNEGSKA (reference sequence).

This clonotype was seen a few times. V and J are TRBV7-2 and TRBJ2-7, with 8 positions matching TRBD2. Looked up from germline, CDR1 is SGHTA and CDR2 is FQGNSA. The CDR3 covers 13 residues. The ends lost 3 bases at V and 2 bases at J; junction bases unmatched: 0. CDR3 region: CASSLREAYEQYF. CDR3 DNA: TGTGCCAGCAGCTTGCGGGAGGCCTACGAGCAGTACTTC.

This clonotype was observed a handful of times. V is TRBV7-2 and J is TRBJ2-3, with a weak D call TRBD2 (5 bases). Germline V CDR1 and CDR2: SGHTA, FQGNSA. V lost 4 bases, J lost 6 bases, and 11 bases lay in between. The CDR3 runs 13 residues. This CDR3 reads CASSSSLVDTQYF. CDR3 nucleotide sequence: TGTGCCAGCAGCTCCTCACTAGTTGATACGCAGTATTTT.

The chain uses TRBV19 and TRBJ1-2; TRBD1 might be the D (5 bases). CDR3 length: 15 amino acids. The germline V gene has CDR1 LNHDA and CDR2 SQIVND (reference sequence). The V and J ends lost 3 bases and 1 base respectively, with 12 bases between them. CDR3 amino acids: CASSIPGLLNYGYTF. In DNA, the CDR3 is TGTGCCAGTAGTATTCCGGGACTACTTAACTATGGCTACACCTTC. The whole variable domain, remainder taken from reference TRBV19 and TRBJ1-2, is DGGITQSPKYLFRKEGQNVTLSCEQNLNHDAMYWYRQDPGQGLRLIYYSQIVNDFQKGDIAEGYSVSREKKESFPLTVTSAQKNPTAFYLCASSIPGLLNYGYTFGSGTRLTVV.

This clonotype has more than one count but fewer than ten. The rearrangement links TRBV4-1 to TRBJ2-5; no firm D call. Per the germline V gene, CDR1 is MGHRA and CDR2 is YSYEKL. This CDR3 spans 16 amino acids. V lost 0 bases and J 0 bases, leaving 11 bases between the germline ends. The CDR3 nucleotides are TGCGCCAGCAGCCAAGATGGACGGATGTACCAAGAGACCCAGTACTTC. Protein sequence: CASSQDGRMYQETQYF.

The table lists this clonotype with a few counts. The chain employs TRBV20-1 and TRBJ2-7, with 10 bases matching TRBD2. Germline assignment: CDR1 DFQATT and CDR2 SNEGSKA (reference sequence). The CDR3 runs 17 residues. The V gene end was trimmed by 0 bases and the J gene end by 3 bases; junction bases not matched to a gene: 11. This CDR3 reads CSARDSWTSGDNYEQYF. CDR3 coding DNA: TGCAGTGCTAGAGATTCCTGGACTAGCGGAGATAACTACGAGCAGTACTTC.

The genes are TRBV3-1 and TRBJ2-3; TRBD2 aligns across 8 bases. The CDR3 has 16 residues. The V gene's germline CDR1 is LGHDT and CDR2 YNNKEL (reference sequence). V lost 4 bases, J lost 0 bases, and 6 bases stayed unmatched. CDR3 region: CASSRELAASTDTQYF. CDR3 bases: TGTGCCAGCAGCCGGGAACTAGCGGCTAGCACAGATACGCAGTATTTT.

This clonotype was recorded a few times. The chain couples TRBV7-2 to TRBJ2-5, with D perhaps matching TRBD2 (6 bases). This CDR3 has 15 residues. Trimming removed 1 base from V and 4 bases from J, with 13 bases in between. Per the germline V gene, CDR1 is SGHTA and CDR2 is FQGNSA. The CDR3 region has the DNA TGTGCCAGCAGCTTAGACGGGGGTCGAGGAGAGACCCAGTACTTC. As protein: CASSLDGGRGETQYF.

V and J are TRBV20-1 and TRBJ2-7; 11 bases line up with TRBD2. Per the germline V gene, CDR1 is DFQATT and CDR2 is SNEGSKA (reference sequence). The V segment lost 5 bases and the J segment 5 bases; nucleotides outside the gene matches: 5. This CDR3 is built from 13 residues. The CDR3 DNA sequence: TGCAGTGCTCTTCGACTAGCGGGAAACGAGCAGTACTTC. Its translation is CSALRLAGNEQYF.

The V gene is TRBV19, the J gene TRBJ2-3, with 13 bases lining up with TRBD2. The germline CDR1 and CDR2 sequences are LNHDA and SQIVND (reference sequence). Trimming at V came to 4 bases and at J to 4 bases, leaving 5 bases not matched to a gene. The CDR3 extends over 16 amino acids. The CDR3 protein is CASSTPGLAGSDTQYF. The CDR3 region has the DNA TGTGCCAGTAGTACCCCGGGACTAGCGGGGTCAGATACGCAGTATTTT. The whole variable domain, filled in from reference TRBV19 and TRBJ2-3, reads DGGITQSPKYLFRKEGQNVTLSCEQNLNHDAMYWYRQDPGQGLRLIYYSQIVNDFQKGDIAEGYSVSREKKESFPLTVTSAQKNPTAFYLCASSTPGLAGSDTQYFGPGTRLTVL.